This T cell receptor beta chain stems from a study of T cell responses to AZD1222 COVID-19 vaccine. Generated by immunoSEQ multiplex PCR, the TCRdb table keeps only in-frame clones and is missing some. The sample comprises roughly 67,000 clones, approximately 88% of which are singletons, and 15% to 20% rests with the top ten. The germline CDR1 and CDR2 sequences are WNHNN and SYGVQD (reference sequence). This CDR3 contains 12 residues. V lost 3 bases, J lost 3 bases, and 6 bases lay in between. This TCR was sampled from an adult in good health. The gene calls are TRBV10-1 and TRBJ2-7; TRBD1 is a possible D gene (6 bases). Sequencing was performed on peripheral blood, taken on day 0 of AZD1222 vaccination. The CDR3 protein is CASSEGGYEQYF. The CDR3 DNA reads TGCGCCAGCAGTGAAGGGGGCTACGAGCAGTACTTC.